These 27 T cell receptor beta chains originate from one sample sequenced in a study of a mutant IDH1 vaccine in newly diagnosed glioma. No antigens are known for them. Time point of the sample: week 35, safety follow-up. Vaccination comprised doses that each held 300 ug of mutant IDH1 20-mer peptide, plus topical imiquimod. This table comes from immunoSEQ multiplex PCR, and its TCRdb copy is limited to in-frame clones, with some not included. The data show about 42,000 clones, about 83% seen once. The sample in question was PBMCs, obtained from a glioma patient whose treatment included an IDH1 peptide vaccine. The receptors were sampled from a woman between 50 and 59 years old with glioma.

The rearrangement uses TRBV12-5 and TRBJ2-1; 8 positions match TRBD2. In germline, CDR1 is LGHNT, CDR2 FRNRAP. This CDR3 contains 15 residues. Trimming took 3 bases from V and 9 from J; bases not matched to a gene: 10. CDR3 sequence (DNA): TGTGCTAGTGGTTTTCGGGGGGGGCCTGGGTTTGAGCAGTTCTTC. Protein: CASGFRGGPGFEQFF.

The chain employs TRBV6-1 and TRBJ2-7; tentatively, D is TRBD2 (6 bases). Per germline, CDR1 MNHNS and CDR2 SASEGT. With 0 bases removed from V and 5 bases from J, the gap between germline ends came to 11 bases. The CDR3 contains 14 residues. In DNA form, the CDR3 reads TGTGCCAGCAGTGAAGCAAAGGAGGGGCACGAGCAGTACTTC. Translation gives CASSEAKEGHEQYF.

This chain uses TRBV7-2 with TRBJ2-7, with D uncertain. This CDR3 has 13 amino acids. Trimming took off 3 bases at V and 2 bases at J, with 8 bases between the two ends. Germline values: CDR1 SGHTA, CDR2 FQGNSA. Written as DNA, the CDR3 is TGTGCCAGCAGCTTCGGACGGACCTACGAGCAGTACTTC. It yields the protein CASSFGRTYEQYF.

The gene calls are TRBV5-1 and TRBJ2-7; tentatively, D is TRBD1 (6 bases). V dropped 4 bases and J dropped 5 bases, with 16 bases sitting between them. Looked up from germline, CDR1 is SGHRS and CDR2 is YFSETQ. CDR3 length: 14 amino acids. The CDR3, as DNA: TGCGCCAGCAGCACCCGGACAGCTACAAACGAGCAGTACTTC. Protein sequence: CASSTRTATNEQYF. The full variable domain, with the rest looked up from reference TRBV5-1 and TRBJ2-7, is KAGVTQTPRYLIKTRGQQVTLSCSPISGHRSVSWYQQTPGQGLQFLFEYFSETQRNKGNFPGRFSGRQFSNSRSEMNVSTLELGDSALYLCASSTRTATNEQYFGPGTRLTVT.

The CDR3 loop is CASSFRQGPYEQYF. The CDR3 bases are TGTGCCAGCAGTTTTAGGCAGGGACCCTACGAGCAGTACTTC. V is TRBV27 and J is TRBJ2-7; D tentatively reads TRBD1 or TRBD2 (5 bases each). V was trimmed by 3 bases and J by 2 bases, leaving 11 bases between them. CDR3 length: 14 residues. Germline loops: CDR1 MNHEY, CDR2 SMNVEV (reference sequence).

The chain has TRBV6-1 and TRBJ1-3, with D perhaps matching TRBD1 (5 bases). Looked up from germline, CDR1 is MNHNS and CDR2 is SASEGT. The CDR3 sequence is 15 residues long. Trimming took off 4 bases at V and 2 bases at J, with 12 bases between the two ends. The CDR3 is CASSGGVSPGNTIYF. The CDR3 bases are TGTGCCAGCAGTGGAGGGGTCAGCCCTGGAAACACCATATATTTT.

The chain uses TRBV5-1 and TRBJ2-2; 11 bases align to TRBD2. This CDR3 is built from 17 residues. Germline CDR1 and CDR2: SGHRS and YFSETQ. Trimming removed 1 base from V and 1 base from J; junction bases left unmatched: 3. CDR3 bases: TGCGCCAGCAGCTTGCTAGCGGGGGGTCGGAACACCGGGGAGCTGTTTTTT. Residues: CASSLLAGGRNTGELFF.

This chain uses TRBV11-3 with TRBJ2-5; TRBD2 agrees at 14 bases. There are 16 residues in the CDR3. V was clipped by 4 bases and J by 3 bases; unmatched bases: 4. Per germline, CDR1 SGHNT and CDR2 YENEEA. For the CDR3, the DNA is TGTGCCAGCAGCTCCCGACTAGCGGGGGGGAAAGAGACCCAGTACTTC. Its protein product is CASSSRLAGGKETQYF.

In this sample, this clone turned up once. V gene TRBV10-3 combines with J gene TRBJ1-1; tentatively, D is TRBD1 (6 bases). V lost 2 bases, J lost 0 bases, and 10 bases lay in between. Germline values: CDR1 ENHRY, CDR2 SYGVKD. The CDR3 contains 15 residues. CDR3 coding DNA: TGTGCCATCAGTGAGGGTACAGGGATGAACACTGAAGCTTTCTTT. It yields the protein CAISEGTGMNTEAFF.

The chain has TRBV7-3 and TRBJ1-2; 7 nucleotides agree with TRBD1. The V gene end was trimmed by 5 bases and the J gene end by 0 bases; junction bases not matched to a gene: 6. CDR3 size: 15 residues. Germline V CDR1 and CDR2: SGHTA, FQGTGA. The CDR3 DNA is TGTGCCAGCAGCCCCGGGGGGACAGCTAACTATGGCTACACCTTC. Amino acids: CASSPGGTANYGYTF. Filled out from reference TRBV7-3 and TRBJ1-2, the complete variable domain reads GAGVSQTPSNKVTEKGKYVELRCDPISGHTALYWYRQSLGQGPEFLIYFQGTGAADDSGLPNDRFFAVRPEGSVSTLKIQRTERGDSAVYLCASSPGGTANYGYTFGSGTRLTVV.

The chain couples TRBV2 to TRBJ1-2; D call uncertain. Germline V CDR1 and CDR2: SNHLY, FYNNEI. The V end was cut by 1 base, the J end by 7 bases, with 7 bases between. The CDR3 loop spans 12 amino acids. This CDR3 reads CASSEERAGYTF. The CDR3 DNA follows: TGTGCCAGCAGTGAAGAACGGGCTGGCTACACCTTC.

The chain uses TRBV4-3 and TRBJ2-2; D unresolved. Germline lookup yields CDR1 LGHNA and CDR2 YSLEER. The CDR3 is 16 amino acids. Trimming cost V 0 bases and J 4 bases, with 12 bases left between them. The CDR3 loop is CASSQDIPQATGELFF. The CDR3 DNA reads TGCGCCAGCAGCCAAGATATCCCGCAGGCCACCGGGGAGCTGTTTTTT.

The chain links TRBV7-2 to TRBJ1-1; perhaps TRBD1 as D (6 bases). CDR3 length equals 18 residues. Trimming stripped 1 base from V and 4 bases from J, with 22 bases between. Per the germline V gene, CDR1 is SGHTA and CDR2 is FQGNSA. CDR3 loop: CASSLVVGTGRGSTEAFF. The DNA of the CDR3 is TGTGCCAGCAGCTTAGTGGTTGGAACAGGGCGAGGGAGCACTGAAGCTTTCTTT.

The sample holds a few counts of this clone. V and J are TRBV19 and TRBJ1-6; perhaps TRBD1 as D (5 bases). The CDR3 runs to 14 residues. The germline V gene has CDR1 LNHDA and CDR2 SQIVND (reference sequence). Trimming stripped 3 bases from V and 6 bases from J, with 9 bases between. CDR3 sequence: CASSITGANSPLHF. Here the CDR3 DNA reads TGTGCCAGTAGTATCACCGGGGCTAATTCACCCCTCCACTTT. Full variable domain (missing parts from reference TRBV19 and TRBJ1-6): DGGITQSPKYLFRKEGQNVTLSCEQNLNHDAMYWYRQDPGQGLRLIYYSQIVNDFQKGDIAEGYSVSREKKESFPLTVTSAQKNPTAFYLCASSITGANSPLHFGNGTRLTVT.

The chain links TRBV10-3 to TRBJ1-4; D possibly corresponds to TRBD1 (5 bases). V was cut by 5 bases and J by 8 bases, with 15 bases left in between. CDR3 length equals 14 residues. The V gene's germline CDR1 is ENHRY and CDR2 SYGVKD. In nucleotides, the CDR3 is TGTGCCATCAGTAAGATTGCGTCAGGGGAAAAACTGTTTTTT. This gives the protein CAISKIASGEKLFF.

The chain carries TRBV6-5 and TRBJ1-1; D gene ambiguous. Germline CDR1 and CDR2: MNHEY and SVGAGI. The CDR3 extends over 14 amino acids. Trimming removed 6 bases at V and 4 bases at J, with 15 bases between. This CDR3 is CASRPKQRGTEAFF. The DNA for the CDR3 is TGTGCCAGCAGACCCAAGCAGCGGGGCACTGAAGCTTTCTTT.

The chain combines TRBV5-1 with TRBJ2-1, with TRBD2 matching over 15 bases. With 4 bases clipped from V and 11 bases from J, the junction kept 7 bases outside the gene matches. This CDR3 contains 15 residues. In germline, CDR1 is SGHRS, CDR2 YFSETQ. CDR3 DNA: TGCGCCAGCAGCCCGGGACTAGCGGGGGGTTTACAGCAGTTCTTC. Translated: CASSPGLAGGLQQFF.

This sequence joins TRBV19 and TRBJ1-4; D remains unclear. Germline values: CDR1 LNHDA, CDR2 SQIVND (reference sequence). The V gene lost 3 bases and the J gene lost 4 bases, with 6 bases spanning the gap. This CDR3 has 13 amino acids. The CDR3: CASSIRLNEKLFF. CDR3 sequence (DNA): TGTGCCAGTAGTATTCGGCTTAATGAAAAACTGTTTTTT. The whole variable domain, filled in from reference TRBV19 and TRBJ1-4, reads DGGITQSPKYLFRKEGQNVTLSCEQNLNHDAMYWYRQDPGQGLRLIYYSQIVNDFQKGDIAEGYSVSREKKESFPLTVTSAQKNPTAFYLCASSIRLNEKLFFGSGTQLSVL.

This chain links TRBV27 with TRBJ2-7; 8 positions match TRBD1. The germline CDR1 and CDR2 sequences are MNHEY and SMNVEV (reference sequence). The CDR3 contains 14 residues. V lost 9 bases, J lost 3 bases, and 10 bases stayed unmatched. As DNA, the CDR3 is TGTGCCAGTCGAGGGGACAGGAACTACTACGAGCAGTACTTC. Translated: CASRGDRNYYEQYF.

V is TRBV2 and J is TRBJ1-2; a weak D match, TRBD1 (5 bases). The CDR3 covers 15 residues. Germline V gene data show CDR1 as SNHLY and CDR2 as FYNNEI. Trimming took off 3 bases at V and 3 bases at J, with 14 bases between the two ends. DNA for the CDR3: TGTGCCAGCAGTGAGTTACAGGATTTATACTATGGCTACACCTTC. Translation: CASSELQDLYYGYTF.

The CDR3 DNA reads TGTGCCAGTAATCATGACAGGGGATATAGCAATCAGCCCCAGCATTTT. Translating gives CASNHDRGYSNQPQHF. The chain recombines TRBV19 with TRBJ1-5; 8 nucleotides align to TRBD1. Germline-derived CDR1 and CDR2 are LNHDA and SQIVND (reference sequence). V gave up 7 bases and J gave up 0 bases; unmatched junction bases: 8. This CDR3 comprises 16 residues.

The chain uses TRBV14 and TRBJ1-2; D is ambiguous. Trimming cost V 2 bases and J 4 bases, with 8 bases left between them. The CDR3 consists of 13 residues. From germline, CDR1 is SGHDN and CDR2 FVKESK. The CDR3 sequence: CASSQRQTYGYTF. The DNA of the CDR3 is TGTGCCAGCAGCCAAAGGCAGACCTATGGCTACACCTTC.

The genes are TRBV5-8 and TRBJ1-5, with a tentative D call TRBD1 (6 bases). Germline CDR1 SGHTS, CDR2 YDEGEE. This CDR3 region has 14 residues. V lost 3 bases to trimming and J lost 2 bases, with 9 bases between them. The CDR3 reads CASSSRTGNQPQHF. DNA of the CDR3: TGTGCCAGCAGCTCTAGGACAGGCAATCAGCCCCAGCATTTT.

This clone was counted only a few times. The chain employs TRBV14 and TRBJ2-3; possible D gene TRBD1, 5 bases. The V end was cut by 4 bases, the J end by 0 bases, with 11 bases between. Germline CDR1 reads SGHDN; CDR2 reads FVKESK. The CDR3 covers 15 residues. The CDR3 DNA reads TGTGCCAGCAGCCGACAGTTAGCTAGCACAGATACGCAGTATTTT. Translation: CASSRQLASTDTQYF. Together with reference TRBV14 and TRBJ2-3, the CDR3 gives the full variable domain: EAGVTQFPSHSVIEKGQTVTLRCDPISGHDNLYWYRRVMGKEIKFLLHFVKESKQDESGMPNNRFLAERTGGTYSTLKVQPAELEDSGVYFCASSRQLASTDTQYFGPGTRLTVL.

The V and J genes are TRBV7-8 and TRBJ1-1; D may be TRBD1 (5 bases). Looked up from germline, CDR1 is SGHVS and CDR2 is FQNEAQ. The CDR3 is 14 amino acids. Trimming took 0 bases from V and 6 from J, leaving 11 bases between them. This CDR3 reads CASSLATRDAEAFF. CDR3 bases: TGTGCCAGCAGCTTAGCGACCAGGGACGCTGAAGCTTTCTTT.

There are a few counts of this clone. The chain carries TRBV19 and TRBJ1-2; 9 bases line up with TRBD1. With V trimmed by 7 bases and J by 2 bases, 11 bases remained unmatched. CDR3 length equals 16 residues. Per germline, CDR1 LNHDA and CDR2 SQIVND (reference sequence). The CDR3 bases are TGTGCCAGTACCTCAGGGACCGGGACAGGGAACTATGGCTACACCTTC. Translated, it gives CASTSGTGTGNYGYTF.

This rearrangement joins TRBV7-9 to TRBJ1-4; D remains ambiguous. CDR1 and CDR2 (germline): SEHNR, FQNEAQ (reference sequence). There are 15 residues in the CDR3. The V end was cut by 4 bases, the J end by 6 bases, with 15 bases between. The DNA of the CDR3 is TGTGCCAGCAGCTCACCAACGGGTGATTATGAAAAACTGTTTTTT. It is translated as CASSSPTGDYEKLFF.